This T cell receptor (beta chain) is drawn from a study of blood T cell repertoires in COVID-19. As for the study in general: PBMCs, B-cell-depleted T cells, or T cells provided the cDNA or gDNA that made up the material.

The CDR3 is 15 amino acids. With 9 bases clipped from V and 4 bases from J, the junction kept 9 bases outside the gene matches. Germline V lookup: CDR1 MNHEY, CDR2 SVGAGI. Profiling relied on immunoSEQ multiplex PCR, and the TCRdb table lists in-frame clones only, not all of them. The sample includes about 91,000 clones, 60% to 85% of them seen just once. J is TRBJ1-6 and V is TRBV6-5; 7 bases map to TRBD1. This receptor was identified in a woman aged 80 or over with acute or convalescent COVID-19. Material for sequencing was peripheral blood. CDR3 protein: CASTDQGGYNSPLHF. The CDR3 coding sequence is TGTGCCAGTACGGATCAGGGGGGATATAATTCACCCCTCCACTTT.